Each of the 11 T cell receptor beta chains below was sequenced from the same sample in a study of sequential checkpoint blockade in melanoma. Sequencing used immunoSEQ multiplex PCR; TCRdb keeps in-frame clones, though not all of them. The table includes 1,500 to 2,000 clones, around 19% detected once. The treatment was: randomized to nivolumab then ipilimumab (arm A) or the reverse (arm B). The sample in question was tumor tissue (inferred from file names), obtained from a patient given nivolumab and ipilimumab in sequence. These receptors were taken from a human donor with melanoma.

The rearrangement links TRBV5-1 to TRBJ2-3, with 7 positions matching TRBD1. CDR3 length equals 14 residues. With V trimmed by 4 bases and J by 2 bases, 4 bases remained unmatched. The germline V gene encodes CDR1 SGHRS and CDR2 YFSETQ. DNA for the CDR3: TGCGCCAGCAGCCTAGGGACAGACACAGATACGCAGTATTTT. It codes for CASSLGTDTDTQYF.

This clone was picked up a small number of times. This chain uses TRBV6-8 with TRBJ1-4; D is uncertain. This CDR3 spans 13 amino acids. Germline V gives CDR1 MNHGY, CDR2 SAAAGT. V was cut by 7 bases and J by 4 bases, with 10 bases left in between. The CDR3 is CASTGLSNEKLFF. CDR3 nucleotides: TGTGCCAGCACTGGGCTTAGTAATGAAAAACTGTTTTTT.

This clone is medium-sized in the sample. CDR3 protein: CASSHRTSGGYNEQFF. The CDR3 DNA is TGTGCCAGCAGCCATCGGACTAGCGGGGGTTACAATGAGCAGTTCTTC. The V call is TRBV11-3, the J call TRBJ2-1; TRBD2 matches 13 bases. The CDR3 covers 16 residues. With 5 bases clipped from V and 4 bases from J, the junction kept 5 bases outside the gene matches. Per germline, CDR1 SGHNT and CDR2 YENEEA. The full variable domain, in which reference TRBV11-3 and TRBJ2-1 provide the parts outside the CDR3, is EAGVVQSPRYKIIEKKQPVAFWCNPISGHNTLYWYLQNLGQGPELLIRYENEEAVDDSQLPKDRFSAERLKGVDSTLKIQPAELGDSAVYLCASSHRTSGGYNEQFFGPGTRLTVL.

The rearrangement joins TRBV6-8 to TRBJ2-5, with 8 bases that match TRBD1. The CDR3 totals 16 residues. Trimming took 5 bases from V and 3 from J; bases not matched to a gene: 11. Germline V gene lookup returns CDR1 MNHGY and CDR2 SAAAGT. CDR3 in DNA: TGTGCCAGCAGTACCTCCGGGACAGGTTGGGAAGAGACCCAGTACTTC. Translated, it gives CASSTSGTGWEETQYF.

This clone turned up a few times. The CDR3 is CAISESTSFEQFF. CDR3 DNA sequence: TGTGCCATCAGTGAGTCGACTAGCTTTGAGCAGTTCTTC. The chain employs TRBV10-3 and TRBJ2-1, with 7 nucleotides matching TRBD2. V lost 0 bases, J lost 9 bases, and 2 bases stayed unmatched. In germline, CDR1 is ENHRY, CDR2 SYGVKD. The CDR3 consists of 13 residues.

The table lists this clone with a few counts. The chain recombines TRBV5-1 with TRBJ2-7; 11 nucleotides match TRBD1. Trimming cost V 4 bases and J 3 bases; bases outside gene matches: 3. CDR1 and CDR2 (germline): SGHRS, YFSETQ. This CDR3 region has 14 residues. The CDR3 DNA reads TGCGCCAGCAGCCAGGGACAGGGGGACTACGAGCAGTACTTC. Translation: CASSQGQGDYEQYF.

This clone has just a few counts. The gene calls are TRBV28 and TRBJ1-5; the D is unclear. The germline gives CDR1 MDHEN, CDR2 SYDVKM. The ends were cut back, 4 bases at V and 7 bases at J, with 8 bases in the middle. This CDR3 has 12 residues. For the CDR3, the DNA is TGTGCCAGCAGTTCGGGGTTCCAGCCCCAGCATTTT. Protein sequence: CASSSGFQPQHF.

This clone was observed a handful of times. The chain recombines TRBV11-3 with TRBJ2-7, with no clear D. Trimming removed 4 bases at V and 2 bases at J, with 24 bases between. The germline V gene encodes CDR1 SGHNT and CDR2 YENEEA. The CDR3 has 18 residues. The CDR3 spells CASSYQSGPGSGAYEQYF. The CDR3 region has the DNA TGTGCCAGCAGCTACCAATCGGGTCCAGGATCCGGAGCCTACGAGCAGTACTTC.

This clone was picked up a small number of times. The gene calls are TRBV19 and TRBJ2-7; TRBD1 agrees at 9 bases. The CDR3 totals 12 residues. The trim removed 4 bases at V and 9 bases at J, leaving 4 bases unmatched. The V gene's germline CDR1 is LNHDA and CDR2 SQIVND (reference sequence). The CDR3 protein is CASSTNRGRQYF. In DNA form, the CDR3 reads TGTGCCAGTAGTACCAACAGGGGGCGGCAGTACTTC.

By proportion, this clone is medium-sized. An end of the junction differs from the germline gene, which may be a read error. The chain is built from TRBV6-8 and TRBJ1-1; 7 bases map to TRBD1. In germline, CDR1 is MNHGY, CDR2 SAAAGT. There are 14 residues in the CDR3. CDR3 protein: CAISRDSVNTEAFF. The CDR3 bases are TGTGCCATCAGTAGGGACAGCGTGAACACTGAAGCTTTCTTT.

In this sample, this clone is medium-sized. V gene TRBV23-1 combines with J gene TRBJ2-7, with D tentatively TRBD2 (5 bases). TRBV23-1 is annotated as an ORF whose role is uncertain. Trimming pared 6 bases from V and 0 bases from J, leaving 9 bases between. CDR3 length: 13 residues. The CDR3 region is CASSSRDSYEQYF. For the CDR3, the DNA is TGCGCCAGCAGCTCCCGGGACTCCTACGAGCAGTACTTC.